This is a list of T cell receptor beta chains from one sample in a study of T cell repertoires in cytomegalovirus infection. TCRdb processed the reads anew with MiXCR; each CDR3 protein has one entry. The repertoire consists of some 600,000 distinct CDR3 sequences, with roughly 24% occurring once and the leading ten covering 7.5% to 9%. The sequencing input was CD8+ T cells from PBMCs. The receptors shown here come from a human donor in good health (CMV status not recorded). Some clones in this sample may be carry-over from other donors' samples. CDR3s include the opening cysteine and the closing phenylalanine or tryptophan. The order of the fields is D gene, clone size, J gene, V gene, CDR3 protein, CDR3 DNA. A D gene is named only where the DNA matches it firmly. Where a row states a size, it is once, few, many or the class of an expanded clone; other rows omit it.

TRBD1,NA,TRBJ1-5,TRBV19,CASSIAWTGGNNQPQHF,TGTGCCAGTAGTATAGCCTGGACAGGGGGGAACAATCAGCCCCAGCATTTT
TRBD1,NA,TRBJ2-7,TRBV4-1,CASSLTGDASYDQYF,TGCGCCAGCAGCCTAACAGGGGATGCATCCTACGATCAGTACTTC
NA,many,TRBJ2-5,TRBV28,CASSPRLRGGTQYF,TGTGCCAGCAGTCCCCGGTTGAGGGGGGGGACCCAGTACTTC
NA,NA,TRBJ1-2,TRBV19,CASSHPGQAGYGYTF,TGTGCCAGTAGTCACCCAGGACAAGCGGGATATGGCTACACCTTC
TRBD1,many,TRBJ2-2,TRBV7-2,CASSSRDRDTGELFF,TGTGCCAGCAGCAGCCGGGACAGAGACACCGGGGAGCTGTTTTTT
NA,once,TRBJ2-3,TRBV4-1,CASNQPGDFPDTQYF,TGCGCCAGCAACCAACCAGGAGATTTTCCAGATACGCAGTATTTT
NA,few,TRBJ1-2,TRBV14,CASSRPNRDGYTF,TGTGCCAGCAGCCGCCCCAATAGGGATGGCTACACCTTC
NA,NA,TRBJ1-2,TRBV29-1,CSVVMGGNYGYTF,TGCAGCGTCGTGATGGGGGGAAACTATGGCTACACCTTC
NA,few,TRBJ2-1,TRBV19,CASSNGEQFF,TGTGCCAGTAGTAACGGTGAGCAGTTCTTC
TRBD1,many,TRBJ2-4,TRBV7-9,CASSTGQGPILIKNIQYF,TGTGCCAGCAGCACGGGACAGGGGCCCATTCTAATCAAAAACATTCAGTACTTC
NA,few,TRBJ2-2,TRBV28,CASSLRQGRNTGELFF,TGTGCCAGCAGTTTAAGGCAGGGGCGGAACACCGGGGAGCTGTTTTTT
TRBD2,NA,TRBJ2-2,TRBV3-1,CASSPRLAGGLRNTGELSF,TGTGCCAGCAGCCCTCGACTAGCGGGGGGCCTAAGGAACACCGGGGAGCTGTCTTTT
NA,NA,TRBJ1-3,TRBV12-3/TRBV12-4,CASSWDNSGNTIYF,TGTGCCAGCAGTTGGGACAACTCTGGAAACACCATATATTTT
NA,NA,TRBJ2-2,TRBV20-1,CSARDYENTGELCF,TGCAGTGCTAGAGATTACGAGAACACCGGGGAGCTGTGTTTT
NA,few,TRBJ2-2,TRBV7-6,CASSSSSAGATGELFF,TGTGCCAGCAGCTCCTCCTCCGCAGGGGCCACCGGGGAGCTGTTTTTT
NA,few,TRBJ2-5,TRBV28,CASSRIVETQYF,TGTGCCAGCAGCAGAATAGTGGAGACCCAGTACTTC
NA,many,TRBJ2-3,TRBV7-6,CASSFGGTDTQYF,TGTGCCAGCAGCTTCGGCGGAACGGATACGCAGTATTTT
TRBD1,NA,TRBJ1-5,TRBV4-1,CASSHRQGAHQPQHF,TGCGCCAGCAGCCACAGACAGGGCGCGCATCAGCCCCAGCATTTT
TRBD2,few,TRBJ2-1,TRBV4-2,CASSQDRTSGGGEQFF,TGTGCCAGCAGCCAAGATCGAACTAGCGGGGGGGGCGAGCAGTTCTTC
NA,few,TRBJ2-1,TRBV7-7,CASSLSGMRGAWNEQFF,TGTGCTAGCAGCTTATCGGGTATGAGGGGCGCATGGAATGAGCAGTTCTTC
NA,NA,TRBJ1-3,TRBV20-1,CSAPDPYSGNTIYF,TGCAGTGCCCCAGATCCGTACTCTGGAAACACCATATATTTT
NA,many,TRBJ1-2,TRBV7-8,CASSVDRRTYGYTF,TGTGCCAGCAGCGTTGACAGGCGGACCTATGGCTACACCTTC
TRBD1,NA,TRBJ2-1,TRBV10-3,CAISGPGGANNEQFF,TGTGCCATCAGTGGTCCAGGGGGCGCGAACAATGAGCAGTTCTTC
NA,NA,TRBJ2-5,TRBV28,CASSFRGDQETQYF,TGTGCCAGCAGTTTTCGCGGAGACCAAGAGACCCAGTACTTC
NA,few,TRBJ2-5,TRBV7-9,CASSLHKETQYF,TGTGCCAGCAGCTTACACAAAGAGACCCAGTACTTC
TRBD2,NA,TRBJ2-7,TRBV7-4,CASSSGTSGIRAYEQYF,TGTGCCAGCAGCTCCGGGACTAGCGGGATCCGAGCCTACGAGCAGTACTTC
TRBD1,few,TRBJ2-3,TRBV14,CASSKSDRVDTQYF,TGTGCCAGCAGCAAATCGGACAGGGTGGATACGCAGTATTTT
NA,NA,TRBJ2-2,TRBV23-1,CASSQIGGPSGELFF,TGCGCCAGCAGTCAAATCGGGGGCCCATCCGGGGAGCTGTTTTTT
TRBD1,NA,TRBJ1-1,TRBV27,CASSFLGQTNTEAFF,TGTGCCAGCAGTTTTCTGGGACAGACTAACACTGAAGCTTTCTTT
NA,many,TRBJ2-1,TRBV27,CASSLDRYNEQFF,TGTGCCAGCAGCTTAGACCGCTACAATGAGCAGTTCTTC
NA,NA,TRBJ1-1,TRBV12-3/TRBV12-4,CASSLAPSEAFF,TGTGCCAGCAGTTTAGCCCCCAGTGAAGCTTTCTTT
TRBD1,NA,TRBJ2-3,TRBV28,CASSPWTGVGTDTQYF,TGTGCCAGCAGTCCTTGGACAGGGGTTGGTACAGATACGCAGTATTTT
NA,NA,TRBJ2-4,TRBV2,CASSTIWNIQYF,TGTGCCAGCAGTACCATTTGGAACATTCAGTACTTC
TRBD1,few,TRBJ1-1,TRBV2,CASPGGRREDTEAFF,TGTGCCAGTCCAGGGGGCAGGCGAGAGGACACTGAAGCTTTCTTT
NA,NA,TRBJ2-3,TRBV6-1,CASSEYRDTQYF,TGTGCCAGCAGTGAGTACAGGGATACGCAGTATTTT
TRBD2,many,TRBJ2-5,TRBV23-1,CASNKPALIREVKETQYF,TGCGCCAGCAACAAACCAGCATTGATACGGGAGGTTAAAGAGACCCAGTACTTC
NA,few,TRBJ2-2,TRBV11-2,CASSFNGRANTGELFF,TGTGCCAGCAGCTTCAACGGGCGCGCGAACACCGGGGAGCTGTTTTTT